Below are 31 T cell receptor beta chains sequenced from a single sample in a study of T cells in Graves' hyperthyroidism and ophthalmopathy. Researchers took RNA transcripts and amplified the TCR beta CDR3 regions from them. First-round RT-PCR targeting the TCR CDR3 was performed with the HTBI primer set. TCRdb independently ran MiXCR on the multiplex PCR reads; one entry per CDR3 protein. The sample carries over 350,000 distinct CDR3 sequences, roughly 15% recorded once. Sequenced material: blood. All receptors derive from a man younger than 35 with Graves' ophthalmopathy.

The chain carries TRBV19 and TRBJ2-7, with D possibly called TRBD1 or TRBD2 (6 bases each). CDR1 is LNHDA and CDR2 is SQIVND in the germline V gene (reference sequence). The CDR3 contains 15 residues. The ends were cut back, 5 bases at V and 0 bases at J, with 14 bases in the middle. The chain's CDR3 is CASSAGHLSSYEQYF. The DNA for the CDR3 is TGTGCCAGTAGTGCGGGACATCTCAGCTCCTACGAGCAGTACTTC.

There are many counts of this clonotype. The chain couples TRBV20-1 to TRBJ2-2; 7 nucleotides align to TRBD2. J gave up 7 bases and V 6 bases, and 14 bases lay outside the gene matches. Germline-derived CDR1 and CDR2 are DFQATT and SNEGSKA (reference sequence). The CDR3 covers 15 residues. The CDR3 DNA is TGCAGTGCACCGCCCGGGACTACGGAGGGCGGGGAGCTGTTTTTT. It translates to CSAPPGTTEGGELFF.

This sequence joins TRBV20-1 and TRBJ2-6, with 8 bases aligning to TRBD1. Germline V gives CDR1 DFQATT, CDR2 SNEGSKA (reference sequence). V lost 6 bases, J lost 1 base, and 5 bases stayed unmatched. The CDR3 has 15 amino acids. CDR3 bases: TGCAGTGCCCAGCGACAGGGGTCTGGGGCCAACGTCCTGACTTTC. Its protein product is CSAQRQGSGANVLTF.

The rearrangement joins TRBV4-2 to TRBJ1-2; 12 bases agree with TRBD1. The V gene end was trimmed by 0 bases and the J gene end by 7 bases; junction bases not matched to a gene: 9. The CDR3 contains 17 residues. From germline, CDR1 is LGHNA and CDR2 YNFKEQ. The CDR3 is CASSQDVGGTGGSGYTF. The DNA of the CDR3 is TGTGCCAGCAGCCAAGATGTTGGAGGGACAGGGGGCTCTGGCTACACCTTC.

This clonotype has ten or more counts. The chain is built from TRBV3-1 and TRBJ2-3, with D perhaps being TRBD1 or TRBD2 (5 bases each). V shed 3 bases and J shed 3 bases, with 16 bases lying between them. Germline V gene data show CDR1 as LGHDT and CDR2 as YNNKEL (reference sequence). The CDR3 is 16 amino acids. CDR3: CASSQTGLVRTDTQYF. CDR3 bases: TGTGCCAGCAGCCAGACGGGGCTAGTCAGGACAGATACGCAGTATTTT.

This clonotype was counted many times. V and J are TRBV30 and TRBJ2-1, with 14 bases identical to TRBD2. Trimming cost V 3 bases and J 7 bases; bases outside gene matches: 8. CDR1 GTSNPN and CDR2 SVGIG come from the germline V gene (reference sequence). The CDR3 is 16 residues long. CDR3 protein: CAWRTGTSGRGNEQFF. CDR3 sequence (DNA): TGTGCCTGGAGGACCGGGACTAGCGGGAGAGGAAATGAGCAGTTCTTC.

At least ten counts were recorded for this clonotype. This chain joins TRBV6-1 and TRBJ1-1; weak D call: TRBD1 (5 bases). V lost 10 bases and J lost 4, with 13 bases in between. Germline CDR1 MNHNS, CDR2 SASEGT. This CDR3 has 12 amino acids. The CDR3 protein is CATSAGLTEAFF. The CDR3 nucleotides read TGTGCCACCTCGGCGGGGCTCACTGAAGCTTTCTTT.

This clonotype was observed at least ten times. This sequence joins TRBV6-5 and TRBJ2-5; D possibly corresponds to TRBD2 (5 bases). Between the trimmed V and J ends, which lost 0 bases and 10 bases, there was a span of 15 bases. The CDR3 runs to 14 residues. From germline, CDR1 is MNHEY and CDR2 SVGAGI. The CDR3 sequence: CASSYSMAGDDQYF. CDR3 sequence (DNA): TGTGCCAGCAGTTACTCGATGGCCGGGGATGACCAGTACTTC.

This clonotype was observed a few times. This chain joins TRBV6-1 and TRBJ1-4; possible D gene TRBD1, 5 bases. CDR1 and CDR2 from the germline V gene are MNHNS and SASEGT. Between the trimmed V and J ends, which lost 6 bases and 8 bases, there was a span of 19 bases. This CDR3 is built from 15 residues. The CDR3 region is CASRDQGGVGEKLFF. CDR3 bases: TGTGCCAGCAGGGACCAGGGAGGGGTTGGAGAAAAACTGTTTTTT.

V and J are TRBV20-1 and TRBJ2-7, with 12 bases aligning to TRBD2. The CDR3 length is 17 residues. Germline CDR1 and CDR2: DFQATT and SNEGSKA (reference sequence). The V and J ends lost 3 bases and 0 bases, in that order; junction bases with no gene match: 9. The CDR3 sequence is CSASPPSGRVSSYEQYF. In nucleotides, the CDR3 is TGCAGTGCTAGCCCTCCTAGCGGGAGGGTAAGCTCCTACGAGCAGTACTTC.

This clonotype was picked up many times. This sequence joins TRBV27 and TRBJ1-1; D might be TRBD1 (5 bases). The length of the CDR3 is 14 residues. Germline V lookup: CDR1 MNHEY, CDR2 SMNVEV (reference sequence). V was clipped by 1 base and J by 4 bases, with 10 bases between them. The CDR3 region has the DNA TGTGCCAGCAGTTTATTTCAGGGAACCACTGAAGCTTTCTTT. This encodes CASSLFQGTTEAFF.

This clonotype has a handful of counts. This sequence joins TRBV3-1 and TRBJ1-1; unclear D gene. The CDR3 length is 14 residues. CDR1 and CDR2 (germline): LGHDT, YNNKEL (reference sequence). Trimming removed 0 bases from V and 6 bases from J, with 11 bases in between. CDR3 region: CASSQDPVVAEAFF. In DNA, the CDR3 is TGTGCCAGCAGCCAAGATCCGGTCGTTGCTGAAGCTTTCTTT.

This clonotype was detected ten times or more. The CDR3 is CASRLRGDPYNEQFF. Written as DNA, the CDR3 is TGTGCCAGCCGGCTCAGGGGAGATCCCTACAATGAGCAGTTCTTC. The chain employs TRBV11-1 and TRBJ2-1; D perhaps matches TRBD1 (6 bases). V shed 8 bases and J shed 2 bases, with 16 bases lying between them. The CDR3 has 15 residues. CDR1 is SGHAT, CDR2 FQDESV, per germline (reference sequence).

Many counts were recorded for this clonotype. This chain uses TRBV5-1 with TRBJ2-7, with D possibly being TRBD1 (5 bases). Trimming shortened V by 4 bases and J by 4 bases, and 15 bases separated the two germline ends. Germline V gene data show CDR1 as SGHRS and CDR2 as YFSETQ. The CDR3 runs 14 residues. The CDR3 nucleotides are TGCGCCAGCAGCATTCTCTCTACAGGTTACGAGCAGTACTTC. Protein: CASSILSTGYEQYF.

The CDR3 coding sequence is TGTGCCAGTAGTATTTTCGGCGGCTGCGAGCAGTACTTC. This encodes CASSIFGGCEQYF. This chain joins TRBV19 and TRBJ2-7; D not certain. This CDR3 contains 13 residues. V was cut by 3 bases and J by 6 bases, with 12 bases left in between. Germline V gene sequence: CDR1 LNHDA, CDR2 SQIVND (reference sequence).

The sample holds many counts of this clonotype. V and J are TRBV5-1 and TRBJ2-3, with D uncertain. The CDR3 is 14 amino acids. In germline, CDR1 is SGHRS, CDR2 YFSETQ. Trimming took off 4 bases at V and 0 bases at J, with 9 bases between the two ends. Here the CDR3 reads CASSTALSTDTQYF. The CDR3, as DNA: TGCGCCAGCAGCACAGCTCTCAGCACAGATACGCAGTATTTT.

This clonotype was seen ten or more times. The chain employs TRBV10-3 and TRBJ2-7; D may match TRBD1 or TRBD2 (6 bases each). Trimming pared 7 bases from V and 5 bases from J, leaving 18 bases between. From germline, CDR1 is ENHRY and CDR2 SYGVKD. The CDR3 spans 14 residues. The CDR3 DNA reads as TGTGCCATCACCCCCGGGGGCAGAAGTCACGAGCAGTACTTC. Translation gives CAITPGGRSHEQYF.

About this clonotype itself: One junction end disagrees with the germline gene, perhaps due to a read error. The gene calls are TRBV14 and TRBJ2-1; maybe TRBD2 (5 bases). The CDR3 totals 14 residues. CDR1 is SGHDN and CDR2 is FVKESK in the germline V gene. CDR3 DNA sequence: TGTGCCAGCAGTACTCTAGCTACTTACAACGAGCAGTTCTTC. This codes for CASSTLATYNEQFF.

This clonotype was counted a few times. The chain couples TRBV6-1 to TRBJ1-4; possible D gene TRBD1, 5 bases. V lost 6 bases to trimming and J lost 3 bases, with 17 bases between them. From germline, CDR1 is MNHNS and CDR2 SASEGT. The length of the CDR3 is 16 residues. The CDR3 sequence is CASSRLPGTANEKLFF. DNA of the CDR3: TGTGCCAGCAGCCGCCTCCCCGGGACGGCTAATGAAAAACTGTTTTTT.

At least ten counts were recorded for this clonotype. The rearrangement uses TRBV5-1 and TRBJ1-4, with 8 nucleotides matching TRBD1. This CDR3 has 16 amino acids. Germline loops: CDR1 SGHRS, CDR2 YFSETQ. With 0 bases clipped from V and 5 bases from J, the junction kept 6 bases outside the gene matches. CDR3: CASSLGTDRVNEKLFF. The DNA for the CDR3 is TGCGCCAGCAGCTTGGGAACGGACAGGGTCAATGAAAAACTGTTTTTT.

This clonotype was seen at least ten times. CDR3 region: CASSQDEETQYF. The CDR3 region has the DNA TGTGCCAGCAGCCAAGACGAGGAGACCCAGTACTTC. The rearrangement uses TRBV3-1 and TRBJ2-5; D remains unclear. V was clipped by 0 bases and J by 5 bases, with 4 bases between them. Germline V lookup: CDR1 LGHDT, CDR2 YNNKEL (reference sequence). The CDR3 loop spans 12 amino acids.

This clonotype has ten or more counts. This chain connects TRBV30 to TRBJ1-5, with TRBD1 identical over 7 bases. The germline V gene encodes CDR1 GTSNPN and CDR2 SVGIG (reference sequence). The CDR3 extends over 15 amino acids. The ends lost 1 base at V and 4 bases at J; junction bases unmatched: 7. The DNA of the CDR3 is TGTGCCTGGAGTGAAGGGGGACAGTTGAATCAGCCCCAGCATTTT. The encoded protein is CAWSEGGQLNQPQHF.

This clonotype was found many times. J is TRBJ1-1 and V is TRBV9; 7 nucleotides match TRBD1. CDR1 is SGDLS, CDR2 YYNGEE, per germline. V was clipped by 3 bases and J by 0 bases; unmatched bases: 8. The CDR3 runs 16 residues. CDR3 residues: CASSADLQGMNTEAFF. Written as DNA, the CDR3 is TGTGCCAGCAGCGCGGATTTACAGGGGATGAACACTGAAGCTTTCTTT.

The chain joins TRBV11-2 to TRBJ2-7; D is unresolved. Germline V gene data show CDR1 as SGHAT and CDR2 as FQNNGV. Deletions cut 1 base from V and 3 bases from J, with 13 bases between. The CDR3 spans 15 residues. CDR3 protein: CASSLVAGKNYEQYF. The CDR3 coding sequence is TGTGCCAGCAGCTTAGTCGCCGGAAAAAACTACGAGCAGTACTTC.

The CDR3 DNA reads as TGTGCCAGCAGCCCCGCCCCGGGGGATGAAAAACTGTTTTTT. Translated: CASSPAPGDEKLFF. The chain links TRBV6-1 to TRBJ1-4; TRBD1 is a possible D gene (5 bases). Trimming took off 6 bases at V and 6 bases at J, with 14 bases between the two ends. The CDR3 spans 14 residues. Germline CDR1 is MNHNS and CDR2 is SASEGT.

This rearrangement joins TRBV4-1 to TRBJ1-4, with D possibly matching TRBD1 (5 bases). The germline V gene has CDR1 MGHRA and CDR2 YSYEKL. With 3 bases removed from V and 3 bases from J, the gap between germline ends came to 14 bases. This CDR3 region has 16 residues. CDR3 sequence reads: CASSHLGEEPNEKLFF. DNA of the CDR3: TGCGCCAGCAGCCACCTGGGGGAGGAGCCTAATGAAAAACTGTTTTTT.

This clonotype was counted between two and nine times. The junction and the germline gene differ at one end; a read error may be behind it. This rearrangement joins TRBV7-2 to TRBJ1-3; no clear D gene. This CDR3 spans 16 amino acids. Germline lookup yields CDR1 SGHTA and CDR2 FQGNSA. CDR3 sequence: CASSLVPSRSGSTIYF. DNA for the CDR3: TGTGCCAGCAGCTTAGTTCCCAGTCGCTCTGGAAGCACCATATATTTT. Together with reference TRBV7-2 and TRBJ1-3, the CDR3 gives the full variable domain: GAGVSQSPSNKVTEKGKDVELRCDPISGHTALYWYRQSLGQGLEFLIYFQGNSAPDKSGLPSDRFSAERTGGSVSTLTIQRTQQEDSAVYLCASSLVPSRSGSTIYFGEGSWLTVV.

At least ten counts were recorded for this clonotype. The chain carries TRBV6-6 and TRBJ2-7; a possible D gene is TRBD1 (6 bases). V was trimmed by 1 base and J by 9 bases, leaving 16 bases between them. The CDR3 runs to 14 residues. The germline CDR1 and CDR2 sequences are MNHNY and SVGAGI (reference sequence). CDR3 amino acids: CASSYLGQQSGQYF. The CDR3 DNA reads TGTGCCAGCAGTTACTTGGGACAACAGTCAGGGCAGTACTTC.

The chain's CDR3 is CASSLDGTEVPGELFF. Here the CDR3 DNA reads TGTGCCAGCAGCTTAGACGGGACGGAAGTTCCCGGGGAGCTGTTTTTT. This rearrangement joins TRBV7-9 to TRBJ2-2; D may correspond to TRBD1 or TRBD2 (5 bases each). This CDR3 contains 16 residues. Trimming left V 1 base short and J 6 bases short, with 15 bases between. Germline-derived CDR1 and CDR2 are SEHNR and FQNEAQ (reference sequence).

This clonotype was observed a handful of times. This chain uses TRBV19 with TRBJ1-5; TRBD1 matches at 8 bases. This CDR3 comprises 15 residues. Germline values: CDR1 LNHDA, CDR2 SQIVND (reference sequence). V was pared by 1 base and J by 5 bases, with 4 bases of the junction left unmatched. CDR3 amino acids: CASSIAGGGYQPQHF. The CDR3 nucleotides are TGTGCCAGTAGTATAGCAGGGGGCGGCTATCAGCCCCAGCATTTT.

This clonotype was seen at least ten times. The chain combines TRBV11-3 with TRBJ1-6, with D unresolved. The ends were cut back, 6 bases at V and 10 bases at J, with 13 bases in the middle. The CDR3 runs to 13 residues. Germline-derived CDR1 and CDR2 are SGHNT and YENEEA. The CDR3, as DNA: TGTGCCAGCAGTCCTCATGACGGATCACCCCTCCACTTT. This gives the protein CASSPHDGSPLHF.